The 15 T cell receptor beta chains below were found in one sample sequenced in a study of siplizumab effects on memory and regulatory T cells. The table came from immunoSEQ multiplex PCR; TCRdb's copy has only in-frame clones and leaves some out. The sample records 100,000 or so clones, approximately 90% being singletons. Sequenced: Tregs sorted from blood. The receptor source for this set is a human donor in good health.

The J gene is TRBJ2-2, the V gene TRBV11-3; 7 bases are shared with TRBD1. The CDR3 length is 17 residues. Germline V CDR1 and CDR2: SGHNT, YENEEA. Unmatched junction bases numbered 9, after V lost 5 bases and J lost 0 bases. The CDR3 DNA is TGTGCCAGCAGCCTGGGCCCGGGGACAGCGAACACCGGGGAGCTGTTTTTT. Translation: CASSLGPGTANTGELFF.

This clone was observed once. CDR3 sequence (DNA): TGTGCCAGCAGCCGCGGGGGAGATGGCACAGATACGCAGTATTTT. The encoded protein is CASSRGGDGTDTQYF. The chain links TRBV6-4 to TRBJ2-3; 7 bases align to TRBD2. Germline lookup yields CDR1 MRHNA and CDR2 SNTAGT. J was trimmed by 1 base and V by 6 bases; bases with no gene match: 7. The CDR3 contains 15 residues.

This rearrangement joins TRBV6-5 to TRBJ2-7, with TRBD2 identical over 10 bases. Germline V gene lookup returns CDR1 MNHEY and CDR2 SVGAGI. CDR3 length: 13 amino acids. V gave up 10 bases and J gave up 9 bases; unmatched junction bases: 12. Here the CDR3 DNA reads TGTGCCACGTGTCCTAGCGGGAGTATGAGGCAGTACTTC. Protein: CATCPSGSMRQYF.

This rearrangement joins TRBV15 to TRBJ2-4; 13 bases are a match to TRBD2. Germline CDR1 reads LNHNV; CDR2 reads YYDKDF (reference sequence). CDR3 size: 20 residues. Unmatched junction bases numbered 11, after V lost 3 bases and J lost 0 bases. CDR3 amino acids: CATSSQTGTSGNLAKNIQYF. DNA for the CDR3: TGTGCCACCAGCAGTCAGACCGGGACTAGCGGGAATCTAGCCAAAAACATTCAGTACTTC.

V usage is TRBV5-4 and J usage is TRBJ2-7, with D perhaps TRBD1 (6 bases). The CDR3 is made up of 13 amino acids. Trimming removed 1 base at V and 6 bases at J, with 11 bases between. Germline values: CDR1 SGHNT, CDR2 YYREEE (reference sequence). DNA for the CDR3: TGTGCCAGCAGCTTGCGGGACACCCTCGAGCAGTACTTC. This encodes CASSLRDTLEQYF.

The V call is TRBV10-1, the J call TRBJ2-1; D uncertain. V was pared by 3 bases and J by 4 bases, with 13 bases between. From germline, CDR1 is WNHNN and CDR2 SYGVQD (reference sequence). CDR3 length: 15 amino acids. The CDR3 is CASSDRLVPYNEQFF. CDR3 bases: TGCGCCAGCAGTGATCGTCTAGTGCCATACAATGAGCAGTTCTTC.

The genes are TRBV5-1 and TRBJ2-3, with D tentatively TRBD1 (6 bases). The germline CDR1 and CDR2 sequences are SGHRS and YFSETQ. CDR3 length: 13 residues. Trimming pared 0 bases from V and 10 bases from J, leaving 12 bases between. The CDR3 DNA reads TGCGCCAGCAGCTTGGGGGACAATCGCCCGCAGTATTTT. Encoded protein: CASSLGDNRPQYF.

The rearrangement joins TRBV27 to TRBJ2-3, with a tentative D call TRBD2 (6 bases). CDR1 MNHEY and CDR2 SMNVEV come from the germline V gene (reference sequence). This CDR3 has 15 residues. V was pared by 7 bases and J by 2 bases, with 16 bases between. In DNA, the CDR3 is TGTGCCAGCAAAGGGTTGGGCGGGGTCACAGATACGCAGTATTTT. Encoded protein: CASKGLGGVTDTQYF.

This clone was recorded once. This chain joins TRBV6-5 and TRBJ2-1; 8 bases line up with TRBD2. The trim removed 2 bases at V and 5 bases at J, leaving 5 bases unmatched. Germline assignment: CDR1 MNHEY and CDR2 SVGAGI. The CDR3 runs 15 residues. DNA for the CDR3: TGTGCCAGCAGTTACGCTAGCGGGTGGGACAATGAGCAGTTCTTC. Translation: CASSYASGWDNEQFF.

This clone was detected once. This rearrangement joins TRBV5-1 to TRBJ2-7; 15 nucleotides agree with TRBD2. The CDR3 is made up of 17 amino acids. Germline loops: CDR1 SGHRS, CDR2 YFSETQ. The junction had 9 bases not matched to a gene; V was cut back by 4 bases and J by 4 bases. Here the CDR3 DNA reads TGCGCCAGCAGCACCGGGACTAGCGGGAGGTCTCTGTACGAGCAGTACTTC. It is translated as CASSTGTSGRSLYEQYF.

The chain links TRBV11-2 to TRBJ2-5; D may be TRBD2 (5 bases). The V end lost 5 bases, the J end lost 3 bases, and 10 bases lay between the germline ends. The V gene's germline CDR1 is SGHAT and CDR2 FQNNGV. The CDR3 extends over 13 amino acids. The CDR3 region is CASSLGLKETQYF. The CDR3 region has the DNA TGTGCCAGCAGCCTTGGACTCAAAGAGACCCAGTACTTC. The full variable domain, its missing parts supplied by reference TRBV11-2 and TRBJ2-5, is EAGVAQSPRYKIIEKRQSVAFWCNPISGHATLYWYQQILGQGPKLLIQFQNNGVVDDSQLPKDRFSAERLKGVDSTLKIQPAKLEDSAVYLCASSLGLKETQYFGPGTRLLVL.

The chain recombines TRBV7-2 with TRBJ1-5; TRBD1 might be the D (5 bases). This CDR3 is built from 16 residues. V lost 1 base to trimming and J lost 3 bases, with 13 bases between them. The germline V gene has CDR1 SGHTA and CDR2 FQGNSA. In DNA, the CDR3 is TGTGCCAGCAGCTTAGTTTCGGGGGGGTCCAATCAGCCCCAGCATTTT. Its protein is CASSLVSGGSNQPQHF. Drawing the rest from reference TRBV7-2 and TRBJ1-5, the complete variable domain is GAGVSQSPSNKVTEKGKDVELRCDPISGHTALYWYRQSLGQGLEFLIYFQGNSAPDKSGLPSDRFSAERTGGSVSTLTIQRTQQEDSAVYLCASSLVSGGSNQPQHFGDGTRLSIL.

The chain links TRBV28 to TRBJ1-3; 10 bases agree with TRBD1. The V segment lost 6 bases and the J segment 1 base; nucleotides outside the gene matches: 3. Looked up from germline, CDR1 is MDHEN and CDR2 is SYDVKM. The CDR3 contains 15 residues. Here the CDR3 reads CASRGTGVSGNTIYF. The CDR3 nucleotides read TGTGCCAGCAGGGGGACAGGGGTTTCTGGAAACACCATATATTTT.

V and J are TRBV11-2 and TRBJ1-2; D gene unclear. V was trimmed by 1 base and J by 6 bases, leaving 18 bases between them. The CDR3 is 16 amino acids. CDR1 is SGHAT and CDR2 is FQNNGV in the germline V gene. This chain's CDR3 is CASSLVGQVLSDGYTF. Here the CDR3 DNA reads TGTGCCAGCAGCTTAGTAGGGCAGGTTTTATCCGATGGCTACACCTTC.

The chain combines TRBV18 with TRBJ2-4; 8 bases are a match to TRBD1. V gave up 2 bases and J gave up 2 bases; unmatched junction bases: 5. The CDR3 totals 16 residues. The germline CDR1 and CDR2 sequences are KGHSH and LQKENI. The CDR3 sequence is CASSPSGQGPKNIQYF. CDR3 bases: TGTGCCAGCTCACCAAGCGGACAGGGCCCCAAAAACATTCAGTACTTC.